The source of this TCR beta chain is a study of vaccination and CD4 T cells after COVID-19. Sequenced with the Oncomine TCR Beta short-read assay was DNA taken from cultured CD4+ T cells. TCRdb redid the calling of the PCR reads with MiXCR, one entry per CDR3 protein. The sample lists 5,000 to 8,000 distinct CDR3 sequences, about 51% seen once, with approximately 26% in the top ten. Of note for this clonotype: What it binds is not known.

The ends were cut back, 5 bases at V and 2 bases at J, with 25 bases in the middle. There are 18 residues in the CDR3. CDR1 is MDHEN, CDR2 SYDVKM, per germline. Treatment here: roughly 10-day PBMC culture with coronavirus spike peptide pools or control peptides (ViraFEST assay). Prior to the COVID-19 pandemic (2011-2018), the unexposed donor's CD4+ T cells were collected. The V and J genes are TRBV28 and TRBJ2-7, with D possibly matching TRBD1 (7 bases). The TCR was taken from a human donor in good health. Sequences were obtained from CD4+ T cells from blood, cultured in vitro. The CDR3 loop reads CASSPPGQPTSHTYEQYF. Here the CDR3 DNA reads TGTGCCAGCAGTCCACCGGGACAGCCGACTAGTCACACCTACGAGCAGTACTTC.